This T cell receptor (beta chain) was observed in a study of CD8 T cells in ankylosing spondylitis. TCRdb re-called the 5' RACE reads through MiXCR, storing one row per CDR3 protein. The sample yields under 200,000 distinct CDR3 sequences, more than 9% seen once. The germline V and J ends were trimmed by 4 bases and 7 bases, with 16 bases remaining between them. Germline V CDR1 and CDR2: GTSNPN, SVGIG (reference sequence). CDR3 length: 13 amino acids. The sample holds many counts of this clonotype. Sequencing was carried out using blood, either unsorted or a sorted T cell fraction (not recorded which). The TCR was taken from a male donor with ankylosing spondylitis or in good health (not recorded which). The chain employs TRBV30 and TRBJ1-2; D gene ambiguous. The CDR3 sequence is CAWTQPGRGGYTF. In DNA, the CDR3 is TGTGCCTGGACTCAACCAGGACGCGGTGGCTACACCTTC.